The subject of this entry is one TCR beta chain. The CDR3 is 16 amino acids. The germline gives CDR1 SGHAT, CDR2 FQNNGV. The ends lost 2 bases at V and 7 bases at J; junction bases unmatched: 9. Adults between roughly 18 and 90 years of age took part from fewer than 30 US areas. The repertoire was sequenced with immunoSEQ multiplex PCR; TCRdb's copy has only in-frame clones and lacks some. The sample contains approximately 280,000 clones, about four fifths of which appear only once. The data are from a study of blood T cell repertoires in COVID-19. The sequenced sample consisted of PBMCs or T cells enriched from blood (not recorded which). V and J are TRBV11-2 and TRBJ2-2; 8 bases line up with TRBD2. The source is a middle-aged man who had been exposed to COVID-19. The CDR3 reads CASSLLGAGDDGELFF. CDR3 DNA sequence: TGTGCCAGCAGCTTATTGGGAGCGGGAGACGACGGGGAGCTGTTTTTT.